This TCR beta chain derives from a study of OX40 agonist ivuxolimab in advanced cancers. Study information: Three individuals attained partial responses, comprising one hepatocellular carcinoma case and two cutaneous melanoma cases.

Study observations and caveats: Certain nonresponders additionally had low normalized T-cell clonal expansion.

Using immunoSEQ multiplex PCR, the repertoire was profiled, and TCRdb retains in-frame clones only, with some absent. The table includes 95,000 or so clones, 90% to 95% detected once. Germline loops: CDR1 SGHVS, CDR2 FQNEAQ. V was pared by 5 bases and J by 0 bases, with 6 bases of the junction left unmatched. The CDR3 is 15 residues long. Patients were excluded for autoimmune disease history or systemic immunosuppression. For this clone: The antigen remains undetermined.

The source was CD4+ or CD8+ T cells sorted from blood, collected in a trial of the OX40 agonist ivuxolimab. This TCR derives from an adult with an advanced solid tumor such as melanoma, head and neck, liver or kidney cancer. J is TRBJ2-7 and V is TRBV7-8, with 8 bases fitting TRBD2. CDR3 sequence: CASSPSSGPSYEQYF. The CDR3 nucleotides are TGTGCCAGCAGCCCTTCTAGCGGGCCCTCCTACGAGCAGTACTTC.